This entry lists 16 T cell receptor beta chains sequenced from one sample in a study of T cells in Graves' hyperthyroidism and ophthalmopathy. Regions amplified from RNA transcripts were the TCR beta CDR3 regions. The primer set for the first-round RT-PCR of the TCR CDR3 was HTBI. TCRdb itself ran the multiplex PCR reads through MiXCR, one entry per CDR3 protein. Of hundreds of thousands of distinct CDR3 sequences listed, 12% to 15% are singletons. Sequenced material: blood. The receptor source for this set is a woman under 30 with Graves' hyperthyroidism.

The chain couples TRBV29-1 to TRBJ1-1; perhaps TRBD1 as D (5 bases). CDR1 is SQVTM and CDR2 is ANQGSEA in the germline V gene. Trimming cost V 4 bases and J 0 bases, with 18 bases left between them. The CDR3 loop spans 16 amino acids. The chain's CDR3 is CSVGRSGRGLNTEAFF. Here the CDR3 DNA reads TGCAGCGTTGGACGAAGCGGCCGGGGGTTGAACACTGAAGCTTTCTTT.

This clonotype was counted ten times or more. The chain employs TRBV12-3 or TRBV12-4 and TRBJ2-2, with 9 bases lining up with TRBD1. V was pared by 6 bases and J by 7 bases, with 3 bases of the junction left unmatched. The length of the CDR3 is 13 residues. The CDR3: CASRGTGFGELFF. DNA of the CDR3: TGTGCCAGCAGAGGGACAGGGTTCGGGGAGCTGTTTTTT.

This clonotype occurred many times. The genes are TRBV10-3 and TRBJ2-7; 7 nucleotides line up with TRBD2. The germline CDR1 and CDR2 sequences are ENHRY and SYGVKD. V was clipped by 6 bases and J by 2 bases; unmatched bases: 7. This CDR3 region has 14 residues. CDR3: CAIRPSAGAYEQYF. CDR3 bases: TGTGCCATCAGACCCTCCGCGGGGGCCTACGAGCAGTACTTC.

This clonotype was counted at least ten times. The rearrangement links TRBV9 to TRBJ2-1; D may be TRBD2 (5 bases). This CDR3 is 14 amino acids long. In germline, CDR1 is SGDLS, CDR2 YYNGEE. Trimming took off 5 bases at V and 1 base at J, with 10 bases between the two ends. The CDR3 DNA sequence: TGTGCCAGCAGTGCGTCGGGGTCCTACAATGAGCAGTTCTTC. Translation: CASSASGSYNEQFF.

This clonotype was seen more than once but under ten times. This chain links TRBV29-1 with TRBJ1-2; 9 bases are shared with TRBD1. From germline, CDR1 is SQVTM and CDR2 ANQGSEA. This CDR3 is built from 13 residues. V trimming: 4 bases; J trimming: 4 bases; junction bases outside the gene matches: 4. For the CDR3, the DNA is TGCAGCGTTGGGGTGACAGGGGGCTATGGCTACACCTTC. Its translation: CSVGVTGGYGYTF.

This clonotype was recorded many times. This rearrangement joins TRBV30 to TRBJ2-7; TRBD2 matches 12 bases. Germline lookup yields CDR1 GTSNPN and CDR2 SVGIG (reference sequence). With V trimmed by 2 bases and J by 4 bases, 9 bases remained unmatched. The CDR3 contains 16 residues. For the CDR3, the DNA is TGTGCCTGGAGTCCAACCCCGACTAGCGGGAGTTACGAGCAGTACTTC. Its protein product is CAWSPTPTSGSYEQYF.

Ten or more counts support this clonotype. The CDR3 loop reads CAWSVQRGTEAFF. For the CDR3, the DNA is TGTGCCTGGAGTGTACAGAGGGGCACTGAAGCTTTCTTT. The rearrangement joins TRBV30 to TRBJ1-1; TRBD1 might be the D (5 bases). Germline V gene sequence: CDR1 GTSNPN, CDR2 SVGIG (reference sequence). Trimming cost V 0 bases and J 4 bases, with 9 bases left between them. The CDR3 runs 13 residues.

The V and J genes are TRBV6-1 and TRBJ2-7; perhaps TRBD2 as D (5 bases). Trimming took off 5 bases at V and 7 bases at J, with 21 bases between the two ends. Per germline, CDR1 MNHNS and CDR2 SASEGT. The CDR3 is 15 amino acids. CDR3 DNA sequence: TGTGCCAGCAGTCCGGGCGGGCAGCTCTCTCGGGAGCAGTACTTC. Its protein is CASSPGGQLSREQYF.

This clonotype came up many times. V gene TRBV11-2 combines with J gene TRBJ2-2; the match to TRBD2 covers 11 bases. The germline gives CDR1 SGHAT, CDR2 FQNNGV. The CDR3 has 20 residues. The V and J ends lost 7 bases and 0 bases, in that order; junction bases with no gene match: 16. The CDR3 nucleotides are TGTGCCAGCATACCCAGACCGGGACTAGCGGAGACTTCGAACACCGGGGAGCTGTTTTTT. Its translation: CASIPRPGLAETSNTGELFF.

The sample holds many counts of this clonotype. The DNA of the CDR3 is TGTGCCAGCAGTTACGGTGTTAGCGGGAGCCAGAATGAGCAGTTCTTC. Translation: CASSYGVSGSQNEQFF. The rearrangement joins TRBV6-1 to TRBJ2-1; 9 nucleotides match TRBD2. Trimming took 5 bases from V and 7 from J; bases not matched to a gene: 12. CDR1 is MNHNS, CDR2 SASEGT, per germline. This CDR3 has 16 amino acids.

This clonotype showed up many times. The chain uses TRBV2 and TRBJ2-1; D is undetermined. Between the trimmed V and J ends, which lost 8 bases and 4 bases, there was a span of 15 bases. The CDR3 is 14 amino acids. CDR1 and CDR2 from the germline V gene are SNHLY and FYNNEI. The CDR3 reads CASVGVRRYNEQFF. The CDR3 region has the DNA TGTGCCAGCGTAGGTGTGAGGAGATACAATGAGCAGTTCTTC.

This clonotype was seen a handful of times. The chain carries TRBV3-1 and TRBJ2-5; 16 nucleotides line up with TRBD2. Trimming removed 3 bases from V and 4 bases from J; junction bases left unmatched: 8. This CDR3 comprises 18 residues. From germline, CDR1 is LGHDT and CDR2 YNNKEL (reference sequence). For the CDR3, the DNA is TGTGCCAGCAGCCATGCCGGGACTAGCGGGAGGGCGGGAGAGACCCAGTACTTC. Protein: CASSHAGTSGRAGETQYF.

The table lists this clonotype with a few counts. This rearrangement joins TRBV7-9 to TRBJ2-2, with D hard to call. The V end was cut by 2 bases, the J end by 10 bases, with 8 bases between. The CDR3 is 12 amino acids. Germline CDR1 reads SEHNR; CDR2 reads FQNEAQ (reference sequence). CDR3 sequence reads: CASSLFSMELFF. The CDR3 DNA is TGTGCCAGCAGCTTATTCAGTATGGAGCTGTTTTTT.

This sequence joins TRBV29-1 and TRBJ2-1, with TRBD2 matching over 10 bases. V trimming: 5 bases; J trimming: 0 bases; junction bases outside the gene matches: 16. The germline CDR1 and CDR2 sequences are SQVTM and ANQGSEA. The CDR3 sequence is 19 residues long. The CDR3 region has the DNA TGCAGCGTTCCTTTTGAGGGGGGACTAGCGATCCCCTCCTACAATGAGCAGTTCTTC. This codes for CSVPFEGGLAIPSYNEQFF.

This clonotype was observed a handful of times. The chain uses TRBV2 and TRBJ1-3; perhaps TRBD1 as D (6 bases). Trimming shortened V by 9 bases and J by 2 bases, and 20 bases separated the two germline ends. The CDR3 length is 16 residues. The germline gives CDR1 SNHLY, CDR2 FYNNEI. Here the CDR3 reads CASSPGRGRTGNTIYF. CDR3 DNA: TGTGCCAGTTCACCGGGTAGGGGGAGGACTGGAAACACCATATATTTT.

This clonotype was seen more than once but under ten times. The genes are TRBV7-9 and TRBJ2-5; no definite D call. The V end lost 5 bases, the J end lost 9 bases, and 19 bases lay between the germline ends. Germline values: CDR1 SEHNR, CDR2 FQNEAQ (reference sequence). This CDR3 is built from 14 residues. CDR3 nucleotides: TGTGCCAGCAGCCATGATCTCCTGGACGGACCCCAGTACTTC. Amino acids: CASSHDLLDGPQYF.